This record covers a single TCR beta chain. The CDR3 runs 13 residues. J lost 6 bases, V lost 6 bases, and 4 bases had no gene match. Germline lookup yields CDR1 MNHEY and CDR2 SVGAGI. Clones were sequenced by immunoSEQ multiplex PCR, and TCRdb holds only the in-frame ones, with some missing. The sample has roughly 500,000 clones; 75% to 90% are singletons. These data originate in a study of blood T cell repertoires in COVID-19. Material: peripheral blood. The origin of this receptor is a human donor in a cohort sampled during active COVID-19. V and J are TRBV6-5 and TRBJ1-4; TRBD1 matches 7 bases. The CDR3 bases are TGTGCCAGCAGCCGCCAGGGGGATGAAAAACTGTTTTTT. It is translated as CASSRQGDEKLFF.